The clone carrying this T cell receptor (beta chain) was observed at least ten times. The sample belongs to a study of molecular identifiers for immune sequencing clone quantification. Germline V lookup: CDR1 LNHDA, CDR2 SQIVND (reference sequence). The V and J ends lost 1 base and 0 bases respectively, with 9 bases between them. CDR3 length equals 15 residues. TCRdb analysed the PCR reads with MiXCR anew, one entry per CDR3 protein. The sample includes some 320,000 distinct CDR3 sequences, around 21% of them seen just once. CD8+CD4-CCR7+CD45RA+ cells were sorted as naive CD8 T cells. Sequencing was done on a sample of naive CD8+ T cells from blood, with Jurkat cell RNA spiked in. This sample's subset: FACS-sorted CD8+CD4-CCR7+CD45RA+ naive T cells. The TCR originated in a human donor in good health. Some libraries in this study had Jurkat cell RNA spiked in. This chain uses TRBV19 with TRBJ1-1; possible D gene TRBD1, 6 bases. Here the CDR3 reads CASSIGRGLNTEAFF. Here the CDR3 DNA reads TGTGCCAGTAGTATAGGCAGGGGCTTGAACACTGAAGCTTTCTTT.